A single sample is the source of the 28 T cell receptor beta chains below, sequenced in a study of CD4 T cells in relation to SARS-CoV-2 and coronaviruses. No antigen has been assigned to these receptors. Produced via immunoSEQ multiplex PCR; TCRdb's table is partial and in-frame only. Of around 40,000 clones listed, 75% to 90% were seen once; the top ten hold less than 1.5%. Sequencing used naive CD4+ T cells from PBMCs, cultured in vitro. As for subset: naive CD4+ T cells isolated by negative enrichment. The receptors here all came from an adult with COVID-19.

The rearrangement joins TRBV30 to TRBJ2-3; 10 positions match TRBD2. After removal of 5 bases from V and 6 bases from J, the junction contained 8 bases not matched to a gene. CDR1 and CDR2 (germline): GTSNPN, SVGIG (reference sequence). This CDR3 contains 14 residues. CDR3 nucleotide sequence: TGTGCCTGGGCGACTAGCGGGCTACTGGATACGCAGTATTTT. This encodes CAWATSGLLDTQYF.

This clone was counted only a few times. The V gene is TRBV2, the J gene TRBJ1-2; maybe TRBD1 (6 bases). V was shortened by 7 bases and J by 4 bases, with 19 bases between the two germline ends. The CDR3 consists of 15 residues. Germline V gene lookup returns CDR1 SNHLY and CDR2 FYNNEI. Here the CDR3 reads CASNEGDTEFYGYTF. Here the CDR3 DNA reads TGTGCCAGCAACGAAGGGGACACAGAGTTCTATGGCTACACCTTC. Full variable domain (outside the CDR3, taken from reference TRBV2 and TRBJ1-2): EPEVTQTPSHQVTQMGQEVILRCVPISNHLYFYWYRQILGQKVEFLVSFYNNEISEKSEIFDDQFSVERPDGSNFTLKIRSTKLEDSAMYFCASNEGDTEFYGYTFGSGTRLTVV.

The J gene is TRBJ1-2, the V gene TRBV18; D ambiguous. There are 12 residues in the CDR3. The germline V gene encodes CDR1 KGHSH and CDR2 LQKENI. V was clipped by 3 bases and J by 6 bases, with 8 bases between them. The CDR3 here is CASSPEGNGYTF. As DNA, the CDR3 is TGTGCCAGCTCACCGGAGGGAAATGGCTACACCTTC.

The J gene is TRBJ2-3, the V gene TRBV5-4; no clear D gene. Germline CDR1 and CDR2: SGHNT and YYREEE (reference sequence). Deletions cut 0 bases from V and 0 bases from J, with 8 bases between. The CDR3 has 15 residues. CDR3 loop: CASSLDRASTDTQYF. In DNA, the CDR3 is TGTGCCAGCAGCTTGGACCGGGCCAGCACAGATACGCAGTATTTT.

The rearrangement uses TRBV6-5 and TRBJ2-1; D uncertain. The CDR3 has 15 amino acids. V shed 3 bases and J shed 0 bases, with 9 bases lying between them. CDR1 is MNHEY and CDR2 is SVGAGI in the germline V gene. CDR3 bases: TGTGCCAGCAGTTATAGGGCGGCCTCCTACAATGAGCAGTTCTTC. Amino acid sequence: CASSYRAASYNEQFF.

The gene calls are TRBV5-8 and TRBJ1-4; a weak D match, TRBD1 (6 bases). Germline CDR1 and CDR2: SGHTS and YDEGEE. The CDR3 totals 14 residues. V lost 0 bases and J lost 8, with 11 bases in between. This chain's CDR3 is CASSLVGGWEKLFF. The CDR3 DNA reads as TGTGCCAGCAGCTTGGTAGGGGGTTGGGAAAAACTGTTTTTT.

This chain joins TRBV7-6 and TRBJ2-3; D is unresolved. V dropped 3 bases and J dropped 4 bases, with 11 bases sitting between them. Germline CDR1 reads SGHVS; CDR2 reads FNYEAQ. The CDR3 covers 14 residues. CDR3 sequence reads: CASSFVLIADTQYF. In nucleotides, the CDR3 is TGTGCCAGCAGCTTCGTCCTAATCGCAGATACGCAGTATTTT.

The chain uses TRBV11-3 and TRBJ2-1, with 10 bases lining up with TRBD1. J gave up 3 bases and V 1 base, and 0 bases lay outside the gene matches. The germline V gene encodes CDR1 SGHNT and CDR2 YENEEA. The CDR3 contains 15 residues. The CDR3 nucleotides are TGTGCCAGCAGCTTAGGGACAGGGGGCTACAATGAGCAGTTCTTC. This gives the protein CASSLGTGGYNEQFF.

This clone appeared once. The chain couples TRBV4-1 to TRBJ1-4; D unresolved. The CDR3 is 13 amino acids. CDR1 and CDR2 from the germline V gene are MGHRA and YSYEKL. The germline V and J ends were trimmed by 1 base and 5 bases, with 5 bases remaining between them. CDR3 protein: CASSQGGNEKLFF. Written as DNA, the CDR3 is TGCGCCAGCAGCCAAGGAGGGAATGAAAAACTGTTTTTT.

This clone has a handful of counts. The J gene is TRBJ1-6, the V gene TRBV3-1 (or the pseudogene TRBV3-2); D unresolved. Trimming took 4 bases from V and 11 from J, leaving 12 bases between them. CDR3 length: 13 residues. Germline CDR1 is LGHDT and CDR2 is YNNKEL (reference sequence). The CDR3 bases are TGTGCCAGCAGCCCCCAATGGTCTACACCCCTCCACTTT. It translates to CASSPQWSTPLHF.

The V and J genes are TRBV24-1 and TRBJ2-1; TRBD1 aligns across 9 bases. V gave up 3 bases and J gave up 5 bases; unmatched junction bases: 4. This CDR3 region has 15 residues. The V gene's germline CDR1 is KGHDR and CDR2 SFDVKD. CDR3 in amino acids: CATSDEDRGHNEQFF. The DNA for the CDR3 is TGTGCCACCAGTGATGAGGACAGGGGACACAATGAGCAGTTCTTC.

The genes are TRBV7-9 and TRBJ2-3; maybe TRBD2 (5 bases). Germline V gives CDR1 SEHNR, CDR2 FQNEAQ (reference sequence). The CDR3 extends over 14 amino acids. Trimming stripped 3 bases from V and 5 bases from J, with 12 bases between. CDR3 nucleotide sequence: TGTGCCAGCAGCTTTAGCCTGGCGGGAGATACGCAGTATTTT. This sequence encodes CASSFSLAGDTQYF.

This clone was picked up a small number of times. This sample also contains other DNA sequences that code for the same CDR3. The rearrangement links TRBV18 to TRBJ2-5; no definite D call. Trimming took 3 bases from V and 2 from J, leaving 1 base between them. This CDR3 comprises 11 residues. The germline gives CDR1 KGHSH, CDR2 LQKENI. CDR3 in amino acids: CASSPQETQYF. The DNA of the CDR3 is TGTGCCAGCTCACCGCAAGAGACCCAGTACTTC.

This chain joins TRBV5-1 and TRBJ2-6, with D hard to call. Germline assignment: CDR1 SGHRS and CDR2 YFSETQ. CDR3 length equals 17 residues. V was pared by 4 bases and J by 1 base, with 15 bases between. The CDR3 reads CASSTNARISGANVLTF. For the CDR3, the DNA is TGCGCCAGCAGCACGAACGCAAGAATTTCTGGGGCCAACGTCCTGACTTTC.

J is TRBJ2-5 and V is TRBV7-2, with 7 bases identical to TRBD1. CDR1 is SGHTA and CDR2 is FQGNSA in the germline V gene. This CDR3 region has 15 residues. V was clipped by 7 bases and J by 1 base; unmatched bases: 9. The CDR3 loop reads CASNDAQGVQETQYF. The CDR3 nucleotides read TGTGCCAGCAACGACGCCCAGGGGGTCCAAGAGACCCAGTACTTC. The full variable domain, its missing parts supplied by reference TRBV7-2 and TRBJ2-5, is GAGVSQSPSNKVTEKGKDVELRCDPISGHTALYWYRQSLGQGLEFLIYFQGNSAPDKSGLPSDRFSAERTGGSVSTLTIQRTQQEDSAVYLCASNDAQGVQETQYFGPGTRLLVL.

The CDR3 spells CASSMTAGKDSPLHF. The CDR3 coding sequence is TGTGCCAGCAGCATGACGGCGGGGAAGGACTCACCCCTCCACTTT. The chain joins TRBV7-3 to TRBJ1-6; no definite D call. The CDR3 covers 15 residues. Deletions cut 5 bases from V and 10 bases from J, with 18 bases between. CDR1 and CDR2 (germline): SGHTA, FQGTGA.

The chain recombines TRBV5-1 with TRBJ1-1; D call uncertain. V shed 0 bases and J shed 3 bases, with 6 bases lying between them. CDR3 length: 13 residues. Germline V gene lookup returns CDR1 SGHRS and CDR2 YFSETQ. DNA for the CDR3: TGCGCCAGCAGCTTGGTCTCGGACACTGAAGCTTTCTTT. Encoded protein: CASSLVSDTEAFF.

The V and J genes are TRBV18 and TRBJ1-6, with D perhaps matching TRBD1 (5 bases). This CDR3 contains 13 residues. Germline CDR1 and CDR2: KGHSH and LQKENI. Trimming stripped 2 bases from V and 7 bases from J, with 6 bases between. In DNA form, the CDR3 reads TGTGCCAGCTCACCAGGGGCCAATTCACCCCTCCACTTT. This encodes CASSPGANSPLHF.

The rearrangement uses TRBV7-9 and TRBJ2-2; 11 positions agree with TRBD2. With V trimmed by 4 bases and J by 7 bases, 11 bases remained unmatched. The CDR3 runs 17 residues. The germline CDR1 and CDR2 sequences are SEHNR and FQNEAQ (reference sequence). CDR3 in amino acids: CASSSITSGSYSGELFF. DNA for the CDR3: TGTGCCAGCAGCTCGATAACTAGCGGGAGTTATAGCGGGGAGCTGTTTTTT.

A remark on this clone: Other nucleotide sequences from this sample produce the same CDR3. This chain links TRBV12-3 or TRBV12-4 with TRBJ2-5, with D perhaps being TRBD1 or TRBD2 (6 bases each). The CDR3 extends over 13 amino acids. V gave up 3 bases and J gave up 5 bases, with 10 bases separating them. DNA for the CDR3: TGTGCCAGCAGTTTTAGGGGGGAGGAGACCCAGTACTTC. Its protein is CASSFRGEETQYF.

V is TRBV28 and J is TRBJ2-1; 7 bases fit TRBD2. Germline-derived CDR1 and CDR2 are MDHEN and SYDVKM. The CDR3 is 16 residues long. After removal of 8 bases from V and 5 bases from J, the junction contained 15 bases not matched to a gene. CDR3 protein: CASFPAGDTVNNEQFF. CDR3 in DNA: TGTGCCAGCTTCCCTGCGGGGGATACCGTAAACAATGAGCAGTTCTTC. Using reference TRBV28 and TRBJ2-1 for the parts outside the CDR3, the full variable domain is DVKVTQSSRYLVKRTGEKVFLECVQDMDHENMFWYRQDPGLGLRLIYFSYDVKMKEKGDIPEGYSVSREKKERFSLILESASTNQTSMYLCASFPAGDTVNNEQFFGPGTRLTVL.

The chain joins TRBV5-6 to TRBJ2-7, with 8 bases that match TRBD1. V trimming: 2 bases; J trimming: 3 bases; junction bases outside the gene matches: 7. From germline, CDR1 is SGHDT and CDR2 YYEEEE. This CDR3 contains 15 residues. The CDR3 nucleotides read TGTGCCAGCAGCTTCCAACTAACAGGGGGCTACGAGCAGTACTTC. Its protein product is CASSFQLTGGYEQYF.

This clone was recorded only once. V usage is TRBV2 and J usage is TRBJ2-7; tentatively, D is TRBD2 (5 bases). Germline V gene lookup returns CDR1 SNHLY and CDR2 FYNNEI. Trimming took 5 bases from V and 6 from J, leaving 14 bases between them. CDR3 length: 13 residues. CDR3 in DNA: TGTGCCAGCAGTTCTAGTCGGGAAACCGAGCAGTACTTC. Amino acids: CASSSSRETEQYF.

The CDR3 DNA reads TGTGCCTGGAGTGTATCGGGGAATACGCAGTATTTT. Amino acids: CAWSVSGNTQYF. J is TRBJ2-3 and V is TRBV30; D is perhaps TRBD2 (5 bases). Trimming removed 0 bases at V and 7 bases at J, with 8 bases between. The V gene's germline CDR1 is GTSNPN and CDR2 SVGIG (reference sequence). The CDR3 extends over 12 amino acids.

The rearrangement joins TRBV7-7 to TRBJ2-3; TRBD1 agrees at 11 bases. Germline CDR1 is SSHAT and CDR2 is FNYEAQ (reference sequence). The CDR3 consists of 15 residues. The DNA for the CDR3 is TGTGCTAGCGAACCGTGGGACAGGGGGACAGATACGCAGTATTTT. This gives the protein CASEPWDRGTDTQYF.

The chain carries TRBV18 and TRBJ2-7; no definite D call. The CDR3 runs 13 residues. The germline CDR1 and CDR2 sequences are KGHSH and LQKENI. The V and J ends lost 3 bases and 2 bases respectively, with 8 bases between them. CDR3 residues: CASSPGSTYEQYF. The CDR3 nucleotides are TGTGCCAGCTCACCTGGTAGCACCTACGAGCAGTACTTC.

J is TRBJ2-2 and V is TRBV6-2 or TRBV6-3; 8 nucleotides agree with TRBD1. The CDR3 covers 15 residues. Trimming removed 2 bases from V and 3 bases from J; junction bases left unmatched: 2. The germline V gene has CDR1 MNHEY and CDR2 SVGEGT. This CDR3 reads CASSYGTGDTGELFF. Written as DNA, the CDR3 is TGTGCCAGCAGTTACGGGACAGGAGACACCGGGGAGCTGTTTTTT.

This clone was recorded only once. The gene calls are TRBV6-4 and TRBJ2-4, with a weak D call TRBD2 (6 bases). CDR3 length: 15 amino acids. Germline assignment: CDR1 MRHNA and CDR2 SNTAGT. Between the trimmed V and J ends, which lost 6 bases and 7 bases, there was a span of 19 bases. Here the CDR3 reads CASRSRLSRENIQYF. The CDR3 bases are TGTGCCAGCAGGTCTAGACTAAGTCGGGAGAACATTCAGTACTTC.